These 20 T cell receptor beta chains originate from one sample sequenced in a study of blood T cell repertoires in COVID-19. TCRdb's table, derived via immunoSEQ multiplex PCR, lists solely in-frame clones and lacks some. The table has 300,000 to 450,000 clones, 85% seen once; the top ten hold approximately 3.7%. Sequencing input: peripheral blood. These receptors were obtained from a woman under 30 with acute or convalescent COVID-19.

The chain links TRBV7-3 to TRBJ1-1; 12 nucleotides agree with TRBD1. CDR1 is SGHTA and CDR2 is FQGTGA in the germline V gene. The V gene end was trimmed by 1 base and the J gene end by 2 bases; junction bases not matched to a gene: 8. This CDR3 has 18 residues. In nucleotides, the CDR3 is TGTGCCAGCAGCTTAAATCCCGGGACAGGGGGCTCAAACACTGAAGCTTTCTTT. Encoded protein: CASSLNPGTGGSNTEAFF. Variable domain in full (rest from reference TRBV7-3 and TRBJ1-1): GAGVSQTPSNKVTEKGKYVELRCDPISGHTALYWYRQSLGQGPEFLIYFQGTGAADDSGLPNDRFFAVRPEGSVSTLKIQRTERGDSAVYLCASSLNPGTGGSNTEAFFGQGTRLTVV.

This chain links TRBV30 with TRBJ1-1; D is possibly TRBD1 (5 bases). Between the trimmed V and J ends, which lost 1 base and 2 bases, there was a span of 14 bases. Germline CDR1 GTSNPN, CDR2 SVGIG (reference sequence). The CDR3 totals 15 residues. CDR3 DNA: TGTGCCTGGAGTGGGGGGGATTCGAGAAACACTGAAGCTTTCTTT. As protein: CAWSGGDSRNTEAFF. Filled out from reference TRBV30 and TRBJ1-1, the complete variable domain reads SQTIHQWPATLVQPVGSPLSLECTVEGTSNPNLYWYRQAAGRGLQLLFYSVGIGQISSEVPQNLSASRPQDRQFILSSKKLLLSDSGFYLCAWSGGDSRNTEAFFGQGTRLTVV.

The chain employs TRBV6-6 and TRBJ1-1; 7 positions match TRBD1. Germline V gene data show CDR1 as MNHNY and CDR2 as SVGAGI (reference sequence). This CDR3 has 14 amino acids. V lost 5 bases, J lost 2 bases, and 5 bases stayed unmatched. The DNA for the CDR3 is TGTGCCAGCAGTACCGACAGGGAAAACACTGAAGCTTTCTTT. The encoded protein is CASSTDRENTEAFF.

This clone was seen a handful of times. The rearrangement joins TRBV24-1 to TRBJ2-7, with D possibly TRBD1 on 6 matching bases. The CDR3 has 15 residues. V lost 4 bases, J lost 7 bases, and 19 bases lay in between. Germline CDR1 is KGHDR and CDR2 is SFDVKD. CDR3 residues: CATSETGQLGKEQYF. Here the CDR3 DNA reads TGTGCCACCAGTGAAACCGGACAGTTGGGGAAGGAGCAGTACTTC.

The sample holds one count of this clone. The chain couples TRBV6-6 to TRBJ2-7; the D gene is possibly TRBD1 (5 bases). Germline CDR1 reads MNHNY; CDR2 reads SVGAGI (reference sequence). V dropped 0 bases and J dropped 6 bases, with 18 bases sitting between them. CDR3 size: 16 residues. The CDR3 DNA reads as TGTGCCAGCAGTTACTCGGGCTGGGGTCTAGGGGCCGAGCAGTACTTC. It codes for CASSYSGWGLGAEQYF.

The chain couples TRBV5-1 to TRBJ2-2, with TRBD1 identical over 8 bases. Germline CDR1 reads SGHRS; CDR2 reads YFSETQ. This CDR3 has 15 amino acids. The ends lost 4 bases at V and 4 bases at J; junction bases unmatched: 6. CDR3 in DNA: TGCGCCAGCAGCATTATACAGGGGGGCACCGGGGAGCTGTTTTTT. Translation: CASSIIQGGTGELFF.

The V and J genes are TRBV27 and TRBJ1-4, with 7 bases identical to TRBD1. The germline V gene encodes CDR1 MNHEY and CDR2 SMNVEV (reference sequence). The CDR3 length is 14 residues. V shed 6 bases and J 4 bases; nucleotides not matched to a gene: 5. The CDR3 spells CASSLGTVNEKLFF. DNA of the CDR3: TGTGCCAGCAGCCTGGGGACAGTTAATGAAAAACTGTTTTTT. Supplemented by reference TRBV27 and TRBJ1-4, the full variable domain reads EAQVTQNPRYLITVTGKKLTVTCSQNMNHEYMSWYRQDPGLGLRQIYYSMNVEVTDKGDVPEGYKVSRKEKRNFPLILESPSPNQTSLYFCASSLGTVNEKLFFGSGTQLSVL.

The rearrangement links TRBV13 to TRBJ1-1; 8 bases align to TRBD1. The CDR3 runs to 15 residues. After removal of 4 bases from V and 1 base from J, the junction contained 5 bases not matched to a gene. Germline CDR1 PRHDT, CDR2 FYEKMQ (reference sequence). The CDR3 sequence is CASSSADRANTEAFF. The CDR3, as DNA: TGTGCCAGCAGCTCAGCGGACAGGGCGAACACTGAAGCTTTCTTT.

CDR3 sequence (DNA): TGCGCCAGCAGTTTTCTGCAGCGGGGGGGCCCGACGAACACCGGGGAGCTGTTTTTT. Protein product: CASSFLQRGGPTNTGELFF. V is TRBV5-1 and J is TRBJ2-2; 10 bases are a match to TRBD2. Trimming took 5 bases from V and 0 from J; bases not matched to a gene: 13. The CDR3 consists of 19 residues. The germline CDR1 and CDR2 sequences are SGHRS and YFSETQ.

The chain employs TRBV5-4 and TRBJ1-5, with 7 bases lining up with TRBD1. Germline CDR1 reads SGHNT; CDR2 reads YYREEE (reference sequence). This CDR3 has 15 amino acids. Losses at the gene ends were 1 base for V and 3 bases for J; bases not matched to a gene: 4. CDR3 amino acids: CASSLMGQNNQPQHF. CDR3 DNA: TGTGCCAGCAGCTTGATGGGACAGAACAATCAGCCCCAGCATTTT. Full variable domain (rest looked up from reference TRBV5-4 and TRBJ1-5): ETGVTQSPTHLIKTRGQQVTLRCSSQSGHNTVSWYQQALGQGPQFIFQYYREEENGRGNFPPRFSGLQFPNYSSELNVNALELDDSALYLCASSLMGQNNQPQHFGDGTRLSIL.

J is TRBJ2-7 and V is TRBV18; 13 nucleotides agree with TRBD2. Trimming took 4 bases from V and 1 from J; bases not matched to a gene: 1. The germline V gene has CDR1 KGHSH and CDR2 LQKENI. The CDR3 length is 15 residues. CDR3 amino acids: CASSRTSGGSYEQYF. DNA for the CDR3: TGTGCCAGCTCACGGACTAGCGGGGGTTCCTACGAGCAGTACTTC.

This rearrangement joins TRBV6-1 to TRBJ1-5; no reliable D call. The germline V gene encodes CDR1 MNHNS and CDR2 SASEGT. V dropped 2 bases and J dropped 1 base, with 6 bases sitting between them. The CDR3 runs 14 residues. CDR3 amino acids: CASSEQVSNQPQHF. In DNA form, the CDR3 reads TGTGCCAGCAGTGAACAGGTGAGCAATCAGCCCCAGCATTTT.

The CDR3 coding sequence is TGTGCCAGCAGCGCGGAGGGTTATGGCTACACCTTC. This codes for CASSAEGYGYTF. The chain has TRBV9 and TRBJ1-2; D gene ambiguous. Trimming took 3 bases from V and 5 from J, leaving 8 bases between them. From germline, CDR1 is SGDLS and CDR2 YYNGEE. This CDR3 has 12 amino acids. The entire variable domain, with the rest obtained from reference TRBV9 and TRBJ1-2, is as follows: DSGVTQTPKHLITATGQRVTLRCSPRSGDLSVYWYQQSLDQGLQFLIQYYNGEERAKGNILERFSAQQFPDLHSELNLSSLELGDSALYFCASSAEGYGYTFGSGTRLTVV.

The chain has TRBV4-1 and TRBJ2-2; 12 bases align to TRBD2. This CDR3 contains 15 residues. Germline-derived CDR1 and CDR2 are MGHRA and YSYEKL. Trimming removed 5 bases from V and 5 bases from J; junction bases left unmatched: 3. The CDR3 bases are TGCGCCAGCAGCGGGACTAGCGGGTTTACCGGGGAGCTGTTTTTT. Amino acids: CASSGTSGFTGELFF.

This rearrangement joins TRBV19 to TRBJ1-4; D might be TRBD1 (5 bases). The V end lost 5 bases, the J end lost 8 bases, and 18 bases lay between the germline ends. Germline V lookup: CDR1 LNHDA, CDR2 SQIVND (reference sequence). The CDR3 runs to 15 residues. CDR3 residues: CASSSRTGEAEKLFF. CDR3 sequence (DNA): TGTGCCAGTAGTTCCCGGACGGGGGAAGCCGAAAAACTGTTTTTT.

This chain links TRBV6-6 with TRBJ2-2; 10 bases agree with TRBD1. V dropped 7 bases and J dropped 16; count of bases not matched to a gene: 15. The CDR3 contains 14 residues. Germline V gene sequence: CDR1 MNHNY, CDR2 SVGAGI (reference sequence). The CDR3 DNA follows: TGTGCCAGCAATCCACAGGACAGGGGGGGGAGAAGGTTTTTT. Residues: CASNPQDRGGRRFF.

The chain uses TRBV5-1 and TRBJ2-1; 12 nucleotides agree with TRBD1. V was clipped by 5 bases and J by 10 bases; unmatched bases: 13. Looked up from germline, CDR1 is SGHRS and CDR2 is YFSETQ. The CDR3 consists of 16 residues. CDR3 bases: TGCGCCAGCAGGGCGGGTCCGGGACAGGGGGCGAACGAGCAGTTCTTC. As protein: CASRAGPGQGANEQFF.

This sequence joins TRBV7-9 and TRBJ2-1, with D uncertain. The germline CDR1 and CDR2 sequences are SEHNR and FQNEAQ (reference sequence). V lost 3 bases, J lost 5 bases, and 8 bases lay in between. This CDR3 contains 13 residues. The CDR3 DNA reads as TGTGCCAGCAGCTTTTTAGCTCACAATGAGCAGTTCTTC. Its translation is CASSFLAHNEQFF.

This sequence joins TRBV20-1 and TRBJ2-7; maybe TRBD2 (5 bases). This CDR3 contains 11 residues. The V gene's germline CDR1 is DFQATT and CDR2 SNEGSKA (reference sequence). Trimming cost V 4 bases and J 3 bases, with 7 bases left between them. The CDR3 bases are TGCAGTGCTATCGGGAACTACGAGCAGTACTTC. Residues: CSAIGNYEQYF.

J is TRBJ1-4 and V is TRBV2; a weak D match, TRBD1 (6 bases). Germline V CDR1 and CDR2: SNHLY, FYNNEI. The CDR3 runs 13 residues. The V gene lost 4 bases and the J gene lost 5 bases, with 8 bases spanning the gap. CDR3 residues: CASSGTENEKLFF. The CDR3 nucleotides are TGTGCCAGCAGTGGGACAGAGAATGAAAAACTGTTTTTT. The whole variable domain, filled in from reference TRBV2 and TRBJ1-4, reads EPEVTQTPSHQVTQMGQEVILRCVPISNHLYFYWYRQILGQKVEFLVSFYNNEISEKSEIFDDQFSVERPDGSNFTLKIRSTKLEDSAMYFCASSGTENEKLFFGSGTQLSVL.